These 8 T cell receptor beta chains were sequenced from one sample in a study of T-cell memory formation after mild COVID-19. TCRdb passed the 5' RACE reads through MiXCR, listing each CDR3 protein once. The sample records about 240,000 distinct CDR3 sequences, approximately 9% being singletons. Material: PBMCs or a T cell subset sorted from them (not recorded which). These receptors all stem from a young man who had mild COVID-19 (a few samples of this study predate the infection). Cell type and time point are not known.

V and J are TRBV29-1 and TRBJ2-5, with D perhaps TRBD1 or TRBD2 (5 bases each). V lost 7 bases, J lost 7 bases, and 13 bases lay in between. The CDR3 spans 11 residues. CDR1 and CDR2 (germline): SQVTM, ANQGSEA. In DNA, the CDR3 is TGCAGCGGCAGGGACCTGGGGACCCAGTACTTC. This codes for CSGRDLGTQYF.

Ten or more counts support this clonotype. V gene TRBV7-8 combines with J gene TRBJ1-2, with unresolved D. The V and J ends lost 7 bases and 0 bases respectively, with 9 bases between them. The CDR3 loop spans 13 amino acids. CDR1 and CDR2 (germline): SGHVS, FQNEAQ. CDR3 DNA: TGTGCCAGCACCTCGAAAGCTAACTATGGCTACACCTTC. Protein product: CASTSKANYGYTF.

The table lists this clonotype with many counts. This chain uses TRBV12-3 or TRBV12-4 with TRBJ1-1, with D possibly matching TRBD1 (6 bases). Deletions cut 2 bases from V and 3 bases from J, with 10 bases between. The CDR3 contains 14 residues. As DNA, the CDR3 is TGTGCCAGCAGTTTACAGGGGAGGGACACTGAAGCTTTCTTT. Its translation: CASSLQGRDTEAFF.

Comment on this clonotype: At one of its ends the junction is not consistent with the germline gene, which may arise from a read error. The rearrangement links TRBV30 to TRBJ2-3, with unresolved D. CDR3 size: 11 residues. Germline loops: CDR1 GTSNPN, CDR2 SVGIG (reference sequence). CDR3 region: CSCALVDTQYF. The CDR3 DNA reads as TGTTCCTGCGCGCTGGTTGATACGCAGTATTTT. Variable domain in full (rest from reference TRBV30 and TRBJ2-3): SQTIHQWPATLVQPVGSPLSLECTVEGTSNPNLYWYRQAAGRGLQLLFYSVGIGQISSEVPQNLSASRPQDRQFILSSKKLLLSDSGFYLCSCALVDTQYFGPGTRLTVL.

The sample holds many counts of this clonotype. The chain recombines TRBV15 with TRBJ1-2, with 9 bases that match TRBD1. Germline V gene sequence: CDR1 LNHNV, CDR2 YYDKDF (reference sequence). CDR3 length equals 17 residues. V lost 0 bases, J lost 1 base, and 6 bases stayed unmatched. CDR3 in amino acids: CATSRDLGQGLNYGYTF. The CDR3 DNA reads TGTGCCACCAGCAGAGATCTGGGACAGGGACTTAACTATGGCTACACCTTC.

This rearrangement joins TRBV11-2 to TRBJ2-3; 14 positions match TRBD2. V shed 1 base, J shed 4 bases, and the junction held 4 bases outside the gene matches. This CDR3 is built from 17 residues. Germline CDR1 is SGHAT and CDR2 is FQNNGV. The CDR3, as DNA: TGTGCCAGCAGCTTAGTCGTGACTAGCGGGGGGGCAGATACGCAGTATTTT. Its protein is CASSLVVTSGGADTQYF.

This clonotype came up a few times. This chain links TRBV10-3 with TRBJ2-2, with 8 bases matching TRBD2. The germline gives CDR1 ENHRY, CDR2 SYGVKD. V lost 6 bases, J lost 3 bases, and 6 bases stayed unmatched. The CDR3 length is 15 residues. In DNA, the CDR3 is TGTGCCATCAGGACGGGCGGGGGGTACACCGGGGAGCTGTTTTTT. This gives the protein CAIRTGGGYTGELFF.

This chain uses TRBV27 with TRBJ2-1; no clear D gene. V was cut by 0 bases and J by 5 bases, with 8 bases left in between. This CDR3 is 14 amino acids long. CDR1 is MNHEY and CDR2 is SMNVEV in the germline V gene (reference sequence). The chain's CDR3 is CASSLSRWDNEQFF. CDR3 sequence (DNA): TGTGCCAGCAGTTTATCGAGGTGGGACAATGAGCAGTTCTTC.